This TCR beta chain was identified in a study of blood T cells in healthy people across ages. Using a J-beta primer mix together with a sample-barcoded 5' primer, a second PCR was run for roughly 7 to 11 cycles. Researchers report that a template-switch adaptor with 12 random nucleotides tagged each cDNA molecule. Paired-end reads containing CDR3 totaled no fewer than 2.5 million for each sample. TCRdb re-called the 5' RACE reads with MiXCR, one entry per CDR3 protein. The repertoire holds 1.5 million to 1.9 million distinct CDR3 sequences, approximately 42% seen once, with around 4% in the top ten. From germline, CDR1 is DFQATT and CDR2 SNEGSKA (reference sequence). The V end lost 0 bases, the J end lost 7 bases, and 19 bases lay between the germline ends. This CDR3 region has 15 residues. The donors, aged about 6 to 100, were healthy Caucasians from Russia. Whole-study findings and limits: Per million T cells, TCR beta diversity dropped roughly linearly as age increased.

This clonotype has a handful of counts. Its antigen is unidentified. The J gene is TRBJ2-7, the V gene TRBV20-1; no clear D. Sample: blood. The sequence came from a woman in her late teens or twenties in good health. The DNA of the CDR3 is TGCAGTGCTAGAGATCTGAGGACGATAGCCTGGGAGCAGTACTTC. It translates to CSARDLRTIAWEQYF.